This passage covers 8 T cell receptor beta chains from one sample sequenced in a study of OX40 agonist ivuxolimab in advanced cancers. The data were produced by immunoSEQ multiplex PCR, yet TCRdb's version contains in-frame clones alone and is incomplete. This sample has some 28,000 clones; around 85% occur once, and the top ten carry roughly 27%. The specimen was CD4+ or CD8+ T cells sorted from blood, collected in a trial of the OX40 agonist ivuxolimab. The receptors come from an adult with an advanced solid tumor such as melanoma, head and neck, liver or kidney cancer.

The chain couples TRBV4-1 to TRBJ2-2, with 11 positions matching TRBD1. Losses at the gene ends were 4 bases for V and 2 bases for J; bases not matched to a gene: 3. The CDR3 extends over 16 amino acids. Germline CDR1 and CDR2: MGHRA and YSYEKL. In nucleotides, the CDR3 is TGCGCCAGCAGCCGAGGGACAGGGGGAAACACCGGGGAGCTGTTTTTT. Translated, it gives CASSRGTGGNTGELFF.

V and J are TRBV29-1 and TRBJ2-1; D is perhaps TRBD1 (6 bases). Trimming pared 2 bases from V and 2 bases from J, leaving 13 bases between. The CDR3 has 15 amino acids. CDR1 is SQVTM, CDR2 ANQGSEA, per germline. The CDR3: CSVELGQGPYNEQFF. For the CDR3, the DNA is TGCAGCGTTGAATTAGGCCAGGGGCCCTACAATGAGCAGTTCTTC.

The chain employs TRBV2 and TRBJ1-6; TRBD1 might be the D (5 bases). Trimming pared 8 bases from V and 6 bases from J, leaving 17 bases between. The CDR3 runs to 15 residues. The germline gives CDR1 SNHLY, CDR2 FYNNEI. The CDR3 DNA sequence: TGTGCCAGCGAAGGACATCCCGATCCTAATTCACCCCTCCACTTT. It specifies CASEGHPDPNSPLHF. The variable domain in full, completed from reference TRBV2 and TRBJ1-6, reads EPEVTQTPSHQVTQMGQEVILRCVPISNHLYFYWYRQILGQKVEFLVSFYNNEISEKSEIFDDQFSVERPDGSNFTLKIRSTKLEDSAMYFCASEGHPDPNSPLHFGNGTRLTVT.

Only one count was recorded for this clone. The rearrangement links TRBV7-7 to TRBJ2-2, with D perhaps being TRBD1 or TRBD2 (5 bases each). Germline CDR1 SSHAT, CDR2 FNYEAQ (reference sequence). The germline V and J ends were trimmed by 5 bases and 2 bases, with 18 bases remaining between them. The CDR3 extends over 17 amino acids. The CDR3 here is CASSHPTEGRNTGELFF. In DNA form, the CDR3 reads TGTGCCAGCAGCCACCCTACAGAGGGGAGAAACACCGGGGAGCTGTTTTTT.

The V gene is TRBV4-1, the J gene TRBJ1-6; D not resolved. Germline assignment: CDR1 MGHRA and CDR2 YSYEKL. V gave up 0 bases and J gave up 9 bases, with 9 bases separating them. This CDR3 spans 14 amino acids. The CDR3 loop reads CASSQEGAFSPLHF. The DNA of the CDR3 is TGCGCCAGCAGCCAAGAAGGAGCCTTTTCACCCCTCCACTTT.

CDR3 sequence (DNA): TGTGCCAGCAGATTCGGACACCTAAACACCGGGGAGCTGTTTTTT. Translating it yields CASRFGHLNTGELFF. The V gene is TRBV6-1, the J gene TRBJ2-2, with a weak D call TRBD1 (5 bases). Germline CDR1 is MNHNS and CDR2 is SASEGT. With 6 bases removed from V and 2 bases from J, the gap between germline ends came to 13 bases. The CDR3 totals 15 residues.

V usage is TRBV4-1 and J usage is TRBJ2-7; 8 positions match TRBD1. In germline, CDR1 is MGHRA, CDR2 YSYEKL. The CDR3 totals 14 residues. Trimming at V came to 1 base and at J to 6 bases, leaving 5 bases not matched to a gene. The CDR3 nucleotides are TGCGCCAGCAGCCAAGCTGCAGGGGGCGCCGAGCAGTACTTC. Its protein is CASSQAAGGAEQYF.

The chain uses TRBV7-7 and TRBJ2-5; 9 nucleotides align to TRBD1. This CDR3 has 16 amino acids. The germline V gene has CDR1 SSHAT and CDR2 FNYEAQ (reference sequence). V gave up 5 bases and J gave up 2 bases; unmatched junction bases: 9. This CDR3 is CASSPHRGPYQETQYF. In nucleotides, the CDR3 is TGTGCCAGCAGCCCTCACAGGGGGCCCTATCAAGAGACCCAGTACTTC.